Reported below is one T cell receptor beta chain. Its antigen is unknown. A 5'RACE reaction primed in the constant segment made cDNA libraries of TCR alpha and TCR beta, and these carried sample barcodes and UMIs. Each CDR3 protein gets one entry after TCRdb re-called the 5' RACE reads with MiXCR. The sample carries about 340,000 distinct CDR3 sequences, 20% to 25% recorded once. These data come from a study of T-cell memory formation after mild COVID-19. The study's findings and limits: Second-wave clones reaching peak frequency on day 37 lacked confirmed SARS-CoV-2 specificity.

The V end was cut by 2 bases, the J end by 5 bases, with 13 bases between. This CDR3 is 13 amino acids long. Germline V lookup: CDR1 DFQATT, CDR2 SNEGSKA (reference sequence). The chain joins TRBV20-1 to TRBJ2-7, with D perhaps assigned TRBD1 or TRBD2 (5 bases each). The sample consisted of PBMCs or a T cell subset sorted from them (not recorded which). The source of this sequence is a young man who had mild COVID-19 (a few samples of this study predate the infection). Cell type and time point are not known. Here the CDR3 DNA reads TGCAGTGCTAGATTAGGTGGGGGTCACGAGCAGTACGTC. Protein: CSARLGGGHEQYV.